The 9 T cell receptor beta chains presented below share a single source sample, sequenced in a study of T cell repertoires in cytomegalovirus infection. One entry per CDR3 protein results from TCRdb running MiXCR on the reads. The repertoire has more than 400,000 distinct CDR3 sequences, 26% of them found once; the top ten carry less than 15%. The sample was PBMCs. All receptors derive from a human donor in good health (CMV status not recorded). Some clones in this sample may be carry-over from other donors' samples.

This clonotype showed up just a few times. The V call is TRBV6-5, the J call TRBJ1-6, with 9 bases lining up with TRBD1. J was trimmed by 6 bases and V by 1 base; bases with no gene match: 1. The CDR3 runs 15 residues. CDR1 MNHEY and CDR2 SVGAGI come from the germline V gene. The CDR3 sequence: CASSYWGQGNSPLHF. The CDR3 nucleotides are TGTGCCAGCAGTTACTGGGGACAGGGTAATTCACCCCTCCACTTT.

The gene calls are TRBV7-2 and TRBJ2-1; TRBD2 is a possible D gene (6 bases). In germline, CDR1 is SGHTA, CDR2 FQGNSA. CDR3 length equals 13 residues. V was shortened by 5 bases and J by 6 bases, with 11 bases between the two germline ends. CDR3 in amino acids: CASSEETSNEQFF. The DNA of the CDR3 is TGTGCCAGCAGCGAAGAGACTAGCAATGAGCAGTTCTTC.

This clonotype has only a few counts. The chain links TRBV7-2 to TRBJ2-5; no clear D. CDR1 is SGHTA, CDR2 FQGNSA, per germline. The CDR3 loop spans 15 amino acids. V was pared by 0 bases and J by 2 bases, with 10 bases between. The CDR3, as DNA: TGTGCCAGCAGCTTAGCTCGGTCGCGACAAGAGACCCAGTACTTC. It codes for CASSLARSRQETQYF.

V is TRBV19 and J is TRBJ1-5; D uncertain. V lost 4 bases and J 5 bases, leaving 12 bases between the germline ends. CDR3 size: 14 residues. Germline loops: CDR1 LNHDA, CDR2 SQIVND (reference sequence). Written as DNA, the CDR3 is TGTGCCAGTAGTAGTGGGCAGCGATATCAGCCCCAGCATTTT. Amino acids: CASSSGQRYQPQHF.

The chain links TRBV7-7 to TRBJ2-6; perhaps TRBD1 as D (8 bases). Trimming took 5 bases from V and 2 from J, leaving 16 bases between them. The CDR3 contains 17 residues. Germline V gene sequence: CDR1 SSHAT, CDR2 FNYEAQ (reference sequence). Here the CDR3 DNA reads TGTGCCAGCAGCCCTTGGACAGGGACTACTGGGGCCAACGTCCTGACTTTC. It translates to CASSPWTGTTGANVLTF.

V and J are TRBV28 and TRBJ2-3; D call uncertain. Trimming pared 6 bases from V and 2 bases from J, leaving 24 bases between. Germline V gives CDR1 MDHEN, CDR2 SYDVKM. CDR3 size: 18 residues. CDR3: CASSPLLSRRYYTDTQYF. DNA for the CDR3: TGTGCCAGCAGCCCGCTCTTATCCCGCCGCTATTACACAGATACGCAGTATTTT.

Written as DNA, the CDR3 is TGTGCCAGCAGTTACTCGGTTGCCACCGGGGAGCTGTTTTTT. Translated, it gives CASSYSVATGELFF. V usage is TRBV6-5 and J usage is TRBJ2-2; D gene uncertain. Germline CDR1 reads MNHEY; CDR2 reads SVGAGI. This CDR3 contains 14 residues. V gave up 0 bases and J gave up 4 bases, with 6 bases separating them.

This clonotype was counted only a few times. This chain links TRBV27 with TRBJ2-7, with 10 positions matching TRBD2. The germline V gene encodes CDR1 MNHEY and CDR2 SMNVEV (reference sequence). V lost 6 bases and J lost 0; bases outside the gene matches: 5. The CDR3 contains 15 residues. This CDR3 reads CASSTGTSVSYEQYF. For the CDR3, the DNA is TGTGCCAGCAGCACCGGGACTAGCGTCTCCTACGAGCAGTACTTC.

The chain links TRBV20-1 to TRBJ1-5; D unclear. This CDR3 has 13 residues. In germline, CDR1 is DFQATT, CDR2 SNEGSKA (reference sequence). The V gene lost 0 bases and the J gene lost 1 base, with 4 bases spanning the gap. CDR3 sequence: CSAREDSNQPQHF. The CDR3 region has the DNA TGCAGTGCTAGAGAGGACAGCAATCAGCCCCAGCATTTT.